These 21 T cell receptor beta chains share one sample of origin, sequenced in a study of blood T cell repertoires in COVID-19. Method: immunoSEQ multiplex PCR; TCRdb's copy keeps in-frame clones and lacks some. The sample holds some 190,000 clones, roughly 87% seen once. Sequencing input: peripheral blood. Source of these receptors: a woman in her sixties or seventies with COVID-19, enrolled during active disease.

The gene calls are TRBV27 and TRBJ2-7; maybe TRBD2 (5 bases). The germline V gene has CDR1 MNHEY and CDR2 SMNVEV (reference sequence). The CDR3 consists of 16 residues. Trimming shortened V by 1 base and J by 5 bases, and 18 bases separated the two germline ends. The CDR3 nucleotides read TGTGCCAGCAGTTTATATAACGGGAAGAGCGCCCACGAGCAGTACTTC. As protein: CASSLYNGKSAHEQYF.

The rearrangement joins TRBV7-6 to TRBJ1-1, with a tentative D call TRBD1 (6 bases). Germline V gene sequence: CDR1 SGHVS, CDR2 FNYEAQ. This CDR3 has 13 residues. The germline V and J ends were trimmed by 6 bases and 9 bases, with 17 bases remaining between them. CDR3 amino acids: CASSLAGGGKAFF. In nucleotides, the CDR3 is TGTGCCAGCAGTCTAGCGGGGGGCGGAAAAGCTTTCTTT.

This chain joins TRBV24-1 and TRBJ2-5; possible D gene TRBD2, 7 bases. The ends were cut back, 6 bases at V and 5 bases at J, with 15 bases in the middle. CDR3 length: 14 residues. Germline lookup yields CDR1 KGHDR and CDR2 SFDVKD. The CDR3 loop reads CATSWGGPVETQYF. CDR3 coding DNA: TGTGCCACCAGTTGGGGGGGGCCGGTCGAGACCCAGTACTTC.

The rearrangement joins TRBV11-1 to TRBJ1-1, with no clear D. The V and J ends lost 2 bases and 4 bases respectively, with 14 bases between them. There are 15 residues in the CDR3. Germline V gene data show CDR1 as SGHAT and CDR2 as FQDESV (reference sequence). CDR3 residues: CASSLRGGQSTEAFF. The CDR3 coding sequence is TGTGCCAGCAGCTTACGGGGAGGGCAGAGCACTGAAGCTTTCTTT.

V usage is TRBV19 and J usage is TRBJ1-2; unclear D gene. Germline CDR1 reads LNHDA; CDR2 reads SQIVND (reference sequence). The CDR3 covers 14 residues. V lost 1 base and J 2 bases, leaving 8 bases between the germline ends. The CDR3: CASSIAQANYGYTF. The CDR3 coding sequence is TGTGCCAGTAGTATAGCGCAGGCCAACTATGGCTACACCTTC.

This clone was detected only once. This chain links TRBV9 with TRBJ1-1; D is undetermined. Trimming left V 0 bases short and J 4 bases short, with 13 bases between. The CDR3 sequence is 15 residues long. Germline CDR1 reads SGDLS; CDR2 reads YYNGEE. In DNA, the CDR3 is TGTGCCAGCAGCGTAGGCGTCCAAATCGGCACTGAAGCTTTCTTT. This translates into CASSVGVQIGTEAFF. The full variable domain, rest sourced from reference TRBV9 and TRBJ1-1, is DSGVTQTPKHLITATGQRVTLRCSPRSGDLSVYWYQQSLDQGLQFLIQYYNGEERAKGNILERFSAQQFPDLHSELNLSSLELGDSALYFCASSVGVQIGTEAFFGQGTRLTVV.

The chain joins TRBV5-1 to TRBJ2-2, with a tentative D call TRBD1 (6 bases). Germline V CDR1 and CDR2: SGHRS, YFSETQ. The CDR3 is 14 residues long. V was pared by 3 bases and J by 4 bases, with 10 bases between. CDR3 loop: CASSSSGATGELFF. CDR3 nucleotides: TGCGCCAGCAGCTCTTCAGGGGCCACCGGGGAGCTGTTTTTT.

The chain has TRBV29-1 and TRBJ1-1; no firm D call. The CDR3 length is 11 residues. Germline CDR1 and CDR2: SQVTM and ANQGSEA. Trimming pared 0 bases from V and 3 bases from J, leaving 2 bases between. CDR3 nucleotide sequence: TGCAGCGTTGAAGACGACACTGAAGCTTTCTTT. Translated, it gives CSVEDDTEAFF.

CDR3 nucleotides: TGTGCCAGCTCACCGGGACAGGGGATAGATGCCCTCCACTTT. Translating it yields CASSPGQGIDALHF. The rearrangement joins TRBV18 to TRBJ1-6, with TRBD1 matching 10 bases. Germline lookup yields CDR1 KGHSH and CDR2 LQKENI. V dropped 3 bases and J dropped 14; count of bases not matched to a gene: 7. The CDR3 has 14 residues.

V and J are TRBV7-8 and TRBJ1-5; 9 bases are shared with TRBD1. J lost 1 base, V lost 4 bases, and 11 bases had no gene match. CDR1 is SGHVS, CDR2 FQNEAQ, per germline. The CDR3 is 18 residues long. The CDR3 loop reads CASSSQPQGAMSNQPQHF. CDR3 DNA: TGTGCCAGCAGCTCCCAACCACAGGGGGCGATGAGCAATCAGCCCCAGCATTTT.

The rearrangement joins TRBV28 to TRBJ2-7; tentatively, D is TRBD2 (5 bases). The V gene's germline CDR1 is MDHEN and CDR2 SYDVKM. V lost 9 bases and J 6 bases, leaving 18 bases between the germline ends. The CDR3 length is 13 residues. CDR3 loop: CARAAGLLTEQYF. The CDR3, as DNA: TGTGCCAGGGCCGCAGGACTCCTAACCGAGCAGTACTTC.

The chain recombines TRBV18 with TRBJ1-2; no clear D gene. V dropped 1 base and J dropped 2 bases, with 8 bases sitting between them. Germline CDR1 and CDR2: KGHSH and LQKENI. CDR3 length: 14 residues. The CDR3 loop is CASSPLDSNYGYTF. The CDR3 coding sequence is TGTGCCAGCTCACCACTGGACTCGAACTATGGCTACACCTTC.

V usage is TRBV18 and J usage is TRBJ2-1; D remains unclear. Germline V gives CDR1 KGHSH, CDR2 LQKENI. Trimming stripped 3 bases from V and 2 bases from J, with 11 bases between. The CDR3 length is 15 residues. CDR3 sequence: CASSPLRAAYNEQFF. For the CDR3, the DNA is TGTGCCAGCTCACCGTTACGCGCGGCCTACAATGAGCAGTTCTTC.

This clone was picked up one time. This chain uses TRBV18 with TRBJ2-5; no reliable D call. This CDR3 comprises 14 residues. Germline V CDR1 and CDR2: KGHSH, LQKENI. V lost 2 bases and J 5 bases, leaving 12 bases between the germline ends. As DNA, the CDR3 is TGTGCCAGCTCACCATGGCAGCGTCAGGAGACCCAGTACTTC. The encoded protein is CASSPWQRQETQYF.

The rearrangement uses TRBV12-5 and TRBJ2-2; the match to TRBD1 covers 8 bases. Trimming at V came to 5 bases and at J to 7 bases, leaving 9 bases not matched to a gene. Looked up from germline, CDR1 is LGHNT and CDR2 is FRNRAP. The CDR3 spans 15 residues. This CDR3 reads CASGHGQGMGGELFF. The DNA for the CDR3 is TGTGCTAGTGGTCATGGACAGGGCATGGGCGGGGAGCTGTTTTTT.

The rearrangement uses TRBV6-5 and TRBJ2-2; D is ambiguous. The CDR3 spans 14 residues. V lost 6 bases and J lost 2, with 10 bases in between. Germline assignment: CDR1 MNHEY and CDR2 SVGAGI. CDR3 sequence (DNA): TGTGCCAGCAGGTTCCCACATAACACCGGGGAGCTGTTTTTT. Encoded protein: CASRFPHNTGELFF.

This clone was seen more than once but under ten times. Other DNA sequences in this specimen translate into the identical CDR3. The rearrangement links TRBV7-2 to TRBJ2-2; the D gene is possibly TRBD2 (5 bases). V lost 3 bases and J lost 4, with 6 bases in between. Per germline, CDR1 SGHTA and CDR2 FQGNSA. This CDR3 region has 13 residues. CDR3 DNA: TGTGCCAGCAGCTTTCGGGGCACCGGGGAGCTGTTTTTT. Amino acids: CASSFRGTGELFF.

V usage is TRBV19 and J usage is TRBJ1-5; possible D gene TRBD1, 6 bases. The CDR3 extends over 19 amino acids. Germline V gene lookup returns CDR1 LNHDA and CDR2 SQIVND (reference sequence). Between the trimmed V and J ends, which lost 3 bases and 5 bases, there was a span of 26 bases. The CDR3 reads CASSIKSVGTHEIYQPQHF. CDR3 nucleotides: TGTGCCAGTAGTATTAAATCGGTCGGGACACATGAAATTTATCAGCCCCAGCATTTT. The complete variable domain, with remaining parts taken from reference TRBV19 and TRBJ1-5, reads DGGITQSPKYLFRKEGQNVTLSCEQNLNHDAMYWYRQDPGQGLRLIYYSQIVNDFQKGDIAEGYSVSREKKESFPLTVTSAQKNPTAFYLCASSIKSVGTHEIYQPQHFGDGTRLSIL.

This clone appeared a few times. Here the CDR3 reads CASSQEGLADQETQYF. The CDR3 DNA is TGCGCCAGCAGCCAAGAGGGGCTAGCGGATCAAGAGACCCAGTACTTC. The chain uses TRBV4-1 and TRBJ2-5; TRBD2 matches at 7 bases. Trimming removed 0 bases from V and 2 bases from J; junction bases left unmatched: 6. This CDR3 contains 16 residues. Germline CDR1 and CDR2: MGHRA and YSYEKL.

The V and J genes are TRBV27 and TRBJ2-6; D is undetermined. Germline CDR1 MNHEY, CDR2 SMNVEV (reference sequence). V was trimmed by 6 bases and J by 0 bases, leaving 3 bases between them. The CDR3 extends over 13 amino acids. The CDR3 loop reads CASSLSGANVLTF. The CDR3 DNA follows: TGTGCCAGCAGCCTCTCTGGGGCCAACGTCCTGACTTTC. Drawing the rest from reference TRBV27 and TRBJ2-6, the complete variable domain is EAQVTQNPRYLITVTGKKLTVTCSQNMNHEYMSWYRQDPGLGLRQIYYSMNVEVTDKGDVPEGYKVSRKEKRNFPLILESPSPNQTSLYFCASSLSGANVLTFGAGSRLTVL.

This rearrangement joins TRBV28 to TRBJ1-2; 7 bases map to TRBD1. Germline CDR1 is MDHEN and CDR2 is SYDVKM. V lost 2 bases and J lost 9; bases outside the gene matches: 9. The CDR3 totals 14 residues. Here the CDR3 reads CASSLRGQWVSYTF. The DNA for the CDR3 is TGTGCCAGCAGTTTACGGGGACAGTGGGTTAGCTACACCTTC.